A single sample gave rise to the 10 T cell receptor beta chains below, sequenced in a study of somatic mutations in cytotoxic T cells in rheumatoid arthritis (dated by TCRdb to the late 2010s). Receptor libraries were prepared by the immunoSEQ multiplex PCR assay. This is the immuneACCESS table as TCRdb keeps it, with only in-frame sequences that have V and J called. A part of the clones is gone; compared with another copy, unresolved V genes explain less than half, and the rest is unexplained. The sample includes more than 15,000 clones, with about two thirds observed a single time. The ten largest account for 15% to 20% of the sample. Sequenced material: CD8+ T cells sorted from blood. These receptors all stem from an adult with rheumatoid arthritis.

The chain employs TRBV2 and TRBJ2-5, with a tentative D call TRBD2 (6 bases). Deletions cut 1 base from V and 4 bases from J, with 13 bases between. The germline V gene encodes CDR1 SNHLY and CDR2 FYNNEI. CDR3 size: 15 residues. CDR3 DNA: TGTGCCAGCAGTGAAGGGGGGGTGCCATCAGAGACCCAGTACTTC. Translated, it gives CASSEGGVPSETQYF. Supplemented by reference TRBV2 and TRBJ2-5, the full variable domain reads EPEVTQTPSHQVTQMGQEVILRCVPISNHLYFYWYRQILGQKVEFLVSFYNNEISEKSEIFDDQFSVERPDGSNFTLKIRSTKLEDSAMYFCASSEGGVPSETQYFGPGTRLLVL.

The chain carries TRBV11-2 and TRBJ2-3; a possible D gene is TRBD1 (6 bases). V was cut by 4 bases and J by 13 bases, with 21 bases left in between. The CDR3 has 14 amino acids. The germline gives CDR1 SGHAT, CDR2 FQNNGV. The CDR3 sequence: CASSSMVGTPIEYF. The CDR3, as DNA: TGTGCCAGCAGCTCCATGGTTGGGACACCTATAGAGTATTTT. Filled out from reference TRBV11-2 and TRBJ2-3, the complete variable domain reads EAGVAQSPRYKIIEKRQSVAFWCNPISGHATLYWYQQILGQGPKLLIQFQNNGVVDDSQLPKDRFSAERLKGVDSTLKIQPAKLEDSAVYLCASSSMVGTPIEYFGPGTRLTVL.

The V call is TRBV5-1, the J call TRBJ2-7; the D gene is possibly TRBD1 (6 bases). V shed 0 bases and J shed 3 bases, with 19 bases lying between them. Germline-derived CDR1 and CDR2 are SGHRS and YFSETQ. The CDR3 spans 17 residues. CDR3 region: CASSLVVGGMDGYEQYF. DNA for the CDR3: TGCGCCAGCAGCTTGGTGGTAGGGGGTATGGATGGCTACGAGCAGTACTTC.

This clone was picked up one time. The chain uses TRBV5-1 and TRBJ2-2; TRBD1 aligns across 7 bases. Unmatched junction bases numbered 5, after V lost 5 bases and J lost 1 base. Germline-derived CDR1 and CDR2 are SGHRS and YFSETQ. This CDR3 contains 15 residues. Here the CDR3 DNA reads TGCGCCAGCAGGTCAACAGGGGAGAACACCGGGGAGCTGTTTTTT. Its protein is CASRSTGENTGELFF.

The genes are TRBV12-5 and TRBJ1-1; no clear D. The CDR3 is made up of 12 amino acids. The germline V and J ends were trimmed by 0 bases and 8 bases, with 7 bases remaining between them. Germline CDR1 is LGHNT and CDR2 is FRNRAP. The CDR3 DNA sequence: TGTGCTAGTGGTTTGGTAGGGCGAGAAGCTTTCTTT. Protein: CASGLVGREAFF. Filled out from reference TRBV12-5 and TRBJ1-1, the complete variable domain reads DARVTQTPRHKVTEMGQEVTMRCQPILGHNTVFWYRQTMMQGLELLAYFRNRAPLDDSGMPKDRFSAEMPDATLATLKIQPSEPRDSAVYFCASGLVGREAFFGQGTRLTVV.

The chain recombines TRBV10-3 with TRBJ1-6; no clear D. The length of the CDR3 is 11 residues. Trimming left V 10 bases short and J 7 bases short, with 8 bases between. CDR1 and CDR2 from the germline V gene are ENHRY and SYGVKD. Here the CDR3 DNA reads TGTGCCAACCTGAGAAATTCACCCCTCCACTTT. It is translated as CANLRNSPLHF.

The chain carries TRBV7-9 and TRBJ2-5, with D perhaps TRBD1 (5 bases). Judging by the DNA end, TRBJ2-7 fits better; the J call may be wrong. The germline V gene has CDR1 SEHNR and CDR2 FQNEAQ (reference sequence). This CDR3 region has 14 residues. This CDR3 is CASSLVDSSYEQYF. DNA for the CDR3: TGTGCCAGCAGCTTAGTAGACAGCTCCTACGAGCAGTACTTC.

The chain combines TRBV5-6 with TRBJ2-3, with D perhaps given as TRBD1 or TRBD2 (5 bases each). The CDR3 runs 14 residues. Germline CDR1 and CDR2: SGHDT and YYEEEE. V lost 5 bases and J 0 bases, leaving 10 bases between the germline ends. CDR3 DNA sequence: TGTGCCAGCAGGAGGGACGGTAGCACAGATACGCAGTATTTT. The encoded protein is CASRRDGSTDTQYF.

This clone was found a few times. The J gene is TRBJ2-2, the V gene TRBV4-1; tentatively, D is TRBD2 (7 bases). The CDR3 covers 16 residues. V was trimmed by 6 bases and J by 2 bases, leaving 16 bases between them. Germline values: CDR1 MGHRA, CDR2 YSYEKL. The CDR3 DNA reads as TGCGCCAGCAGTCCTACCGCGGGGGCCAACACCGGGGAGCTGTTTTTT. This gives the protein CASSPTAGANTGELFF.

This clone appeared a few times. This CDR3 is CASCRTGSYEQYF. The DNA of the CDR3 is TGTGCCAGCTGCCGGACAGGTTCCTACGAGCAGTACTTC. The chain carries TRBV25-1 and TRBJ2-7, with 7 bases identical to TRBD1. Per the germline V gene, CDR1 is MGHDK and CDR2 is SYGVNS. The CDR3 extends over 13 amino acids. The V segment lost 8 bases and the J segment 1 base; nucleotides outside the gene matches: 5.